This is a list of T cell receptor beta chains from one sample in a study of early stage breast cancer tumors. Sequencing used immunoSEQ multiplex PCR; TCRdb keeps in-frame clones, though not all of them. The sample includes tens of thousands of clones, around 90% seen only once; the top ten take 4.5% to 5%. Sequencing input: blood. The receptors shown here come from an older person with breast cancer. Both conserved end residues are part of each CDR3. The D gene is left open where the match is weak. A row's size may be missing; if present it is once, few, many or a size class.

J: TRBJ2-5
size: .
D: TRBD1
V: TRBV7-2
CDR3: CASSYRDRAETQYF
DNA: TGTGCCAGCAGCTACCGGGACAGGGCAGAGACCCAGTACTTC

J: TRBJ2-2
size: .
D: .
V: TRBV7-9
CDR3: CASSRDTLTGELFF
DNA: TGTGCCAGCAGCCGGGACACCCTCACCGGGGAGCTGTTTTTT

J: TRBJ2-7
size: .
D: .
V: TRBV5-6
CDR3: CASSLHSLTYEQYF
DNA: TGTGCCAGCAGCTTGCACAGTCTTACCTACGAGCAGTACTTC

J: TRBJ2-7
size: .
D: TRBD2
V: TRBV7-9
CDR3: CASSRTSGYGEQYF
DNA: TGTGCCAGCAGCCGGACTAGCGGCTACGGCGAGCAGTACTTC

J: TRBJ2-5
size: .
D: TRBD2
V: TRBV4-3
CDR3: CASSQGMRGGTKETQYF
DNA: TGCGCCAGCAGCCAGGGTATGCGCGGGGGGACAAAAGAGACCCAGTACTTC

J: TRBJ2-5
size: .
D: .
V: TRBV10-1
CDR3: CASNRDFQETQYF
DNA: TGCGCCAGCAACAGGGATTTCCAAGAGACCCAGTACTTC

J: TRBJ1-6
size: .
D: .
V: TRBV28
CDR3: CASSPLRGGSSPLHF
DNA: TGTGCCAGCAGTCCGCTGCGGGGCGGCAGTTCACCCCTCCACTTT

J: TRBJ1-2
size: .
D: .
V: TRBV28
CDR3: CASIKQGFGGYTF
DNA: TGTGCCAGCATTAAACAGGGCTTCGGCGGCTACACCTTC

J: TRBJ1-4
size: .
D: .
V: TRBV27
CDR3: CASSLGSLGVSEKLFF
DNA: TGTGCCAGCAGTTTGGGAAGCCTAGGGGTGAGCGAAAAACTGTTTTTT

J: TRBJ1-2
size: .
D: TRBD1
V: TRBV6-5
CDR3: CASSYIGQEGGYTF
DNA: TGTGCCAGCAGTTACATTGGACAGGAGGGTGGCTACACCTTC

J: TRBJ1-5
size: .
D: TRBD1
V: TRBV5-4
CDR3: CASSIRGQGDNQPQHF
DNA: TGTGCCAGCAGCATTCGTGGACAGGGTGACAATCAGCCCCAGCATTTT

J: TRBJ1-2
size: .
D: TRBD1
V: TRBV11-2
CDR3: CASSQSQGGDYGYTF
DNA: TGTGCCAGCAGCCAGAGTCAGGGGGGAGACTATGGCTACACCTTC

J: TRBJ1-1
size: .
D: .
V: TRBV11-2
CDR3: CASSLEAGSEAFF
DNA: TGTGCCAGCAGCTTAGAGGCGGGTAGTGAAGCTTTCTTT

J: TRBJ2-5
size: .
D: .
V: TRBV6-5
CDR3: CASSTQRGRETQYF
DNA: TGTGCCAGCAGCACCCAGAGGGGGAGAGAGACCCAGTACTTC

J: TRBJ2-2
size: .
D: TRBD2
V: TRBV7-2
CDR3: CASSLDWTSGSTGELFF
DNA: TGTGCCAGCAGCTTAGATTGGACTAGCGGGAGTACCGGGGAGCTGTTTTTT

J: TRBJ2-7
size: .
D: .
V: TRBV11-2
CDR3: CASSLDTVSEQYF
DNA: TGTGCCAGCAGCTTAGATACAGTTTCCGAGCAGTACTTC

J: TRBJ1-5
size: .
D: .
V: TRBV6-6
CDR3: CASSYRGSNQPQHF
DNA: TGTGCCAGCAGTTACAGGGGTAGCAATCAGCCCCAGCATTTT

J: TRBJ2-3
size: .
D: .
V: TRBV4-1
CDR3: CASSQEESGYTDTQYF
DNA: TGCGCCAGCAGCCAAGAGGAAAGCGGGTACACAGATACGCAGTATTTT

J: TRBJ1-1
size: once
D: .
V: TRBV6-6
CDR3: CASSYEGGTNTEAFF
DNA: TGTGCCAGCAGTTACGAGGGCGGGACCAACACTGAAGCTTTCTTT

J: TRBJ1-2
size: .
D: .
V: TRBV7-6
CDR3: CASSLGGGEAGYTF
DNA: TGTGCCAGCAGCTTAGGGGGGGGCGAGGCTGGCTACACCTTC

J: TRBJ1-1
size: .
D: TRBD1
V: TRBV6-1
CDR3: CASSATGVFGTEAFF
DNA: TGTGCCAGCAGTGCCACAGGGGTTTTTGGAACTGAAGCTTTCTTT

J: TRBJ2-3
size: once
D: .
V: TRBV18
CDR3: CASSPRRGFTDTQYF
DNA: TGTGCCAGCTCACCAAGAAGGGGATTCACAGATACGCAGTATTTT

J: TRBJ1-1
size: .
D: .
V: TRBV2
CDR3: CASSEAGQNTEAFF
DNA: TGTGCCAGCAGTGAAGCGGGACAGAACACTGAAGCTTTCTTT

J: TRBJ2-5
size: .
D: TRBD2
V: TRBV7-3
CDR3: CASSPVAGGTETQYF
DNA: TGTGCCAGCAGCCCAGTAGCGGGAGGGACAGAGACCCAGTACTTC

J: TRBJ2-7
size: .
D: TRBD1
V: TRBV4-3
CDR3: CASSQEGAGQGGPAYEQYF
DNA: TGCGCCAGCAGCCAAGAGGGGGCGGGACAGGGGGGTCCTGCCTACGAGCAGTACTTC

J: TRBJ1-1
size: few
D: TRBD1
V: TRBV2
CDR3: CASSEDRDTEAFF
DNA: TGTGCCAGCAGTGAGGACAGGGACACTGAAGCTTTCTTT

J: TRBJ2-3
size: .
D: .
V: TRBV7-9
CDR3: CASSARGNTQYF
DNA: TGTGCCAGCAGCGCGCGGGGAAATACGCAGTATTTT

J: TRBJ1-5
size: .
D: .
V: TRBV5-6
CDR3: CASSLAGQPQHF
DNA: TGTGCCAGCAGTCTAGCAGGTCAGCCCCAGCATTTT

J: TRBJ2-7
size: .
D: TRBD1
V: TRBV4-2
CDR3: CASSRDRASSYEQYF
DNA: TGTGCCAGCAGCCGCGACAGGGCGAGCTCCTACGAGCAGTACTTC

J: TRBJ1-1
size: .
D: .
V: TRBV29-1
CDR3: CSVEFNMNTEAFF
DNA: TGCAGCGTTGAATTTAATATGAACACTGAAGCTTTCTTT

J: TRBJ2-3
size: .
D: TRBD2
V: TRBV2
CDR3: CASSLQRGTDTQYF
DNA: TGTGCCAGCAGTCTTCAGCGGGGGACAGATACGCAGTATTTT

J: TRBJ2-5
size: .
D: TRBD1
V: TRBV6-1
CDR3: CASRAGTGGWETQYF
DNA: TGTGCCAGCAGGGCCGGGACAGGGGGATGGGAGACCCAGTACTTC

J: TRBJ2-1
size: .
D: .
V: TRBV23-1
CDR3: CASSQWTQKDEQFF
DNA: TGCGCCAGCAGTCAATGGACTCAGAAGGATGAGCAGTTCTTC

J: TRBJ1-5
size: .
D: TRBD1
V: TRBV11-1
CDR3: CASSSGQGDQPQHF
DNA: TGTGCCAGCAGCTCCGGACAGGGGGATCAGCCCCAGCATTTT

J: TRBJ2-2
size: .
D: .
V: TRBV6-5
CDR3: CASRPTGKSGELFF
DNA: TGTGCCAGCAGGCCTACAGGGAAGAGCGGGGAGCTGTTTTTT

J: TRBJ2-5
size: .
D: .
V: TRBV7-2
CDR3: CASSGNGGDQETQYF
DNA: TGTGCCAGCAGCGGGAACGGGGGAGACCAAGAGACCCAGTACTTC

J: TRBJ1-3
size: .
D: .
V: TRBV7-3
CDR3: CASSRDGSSGNTIYF
DNA: TGTGCCAGCAGCCGTGACGGGAGCTCTGGAAACACCATATATTTT

J: TRBJ1-2
size: .
D: TRBD1
V: TRBV7-8
CDR3: CASSLARTGRYGYTF
DNA: TGTGCCAGCAGCTTAGCGCGGACAGGACGCTATGGCTACACCTTC

J: TRBJ2-7
size: .
D: .
V: TRBV11-1
CDR3: CASSLSRDTSYEQYF
DNA: TGTGCCAGCAGCTTATCGAGGGACACCTCCTACGAGCAGTACTTC

J: TRBJ2-3
size: .
D: TRBD1
V: TRBV29-1
CDR3: CSVDRGTDTQYF
DNA: TGCAGCGTCGACAGGGGCACAGATACGCAGTATTTT

J: TRBJ1-4
size: .
D: .
V: TRBV27
CDR3: CASSLFGQTNEKLFF
DNA: TGTGCCAGCAGTTTATTTGGACAGACTAATGAAAAACTGTTTTTT

J: TRBJ1-4
size: .
D: TRBD1
V: TRBV7-9
CDR3: CASSSDRGAEKLFF
DNA: TGTGCCAGCAGCTCCGACAGGGGAGCTGAAAAACTGTTTTTT

J: TRBJ1-6
size: .
D: .
V: TRBV7-2
CDR3: CASSPIVNSPLHF
DNA: TGTGCCAGCAGCCCTATAGTTAATTCACCCCTCCACTTT

J: TRBJ2-6
size: .
D: TRBD1
V: TRBV5-1
CDR3: CASSSGGAPGANVLTF
DNA: TGCGCCAGCAGCTCAGGGGGCGCCCCTGGGGCCAACGTCCTGACTTTC

J: TRBJ2-3
size: .
D: TRBD2
V: TRBV10-2
CDR3: CATVLRASGAPNTQYF
DNA: TGCGCCACCGTTTTGAGGGCTAGCGGGGCACCAAATACGCAGTATTTT

J: TRBJ1-6
size: .
D: TRBD1
V: TRBV19
CDR3: CASSTQGVGNSPLHF
DNA: TGTGCCAGTAGTACCCAGGGGGTTGGGAATTCACCCCTCCACTTT

J: TRBJ2-7
size: .
D: TRBD2
V: TRBV5-5
CDR3: CASGGLADSYEQYF
DNA: TGTGCCAGCGGGGGACTAGCGGATTCCTACGAGCAGTACTTC

J: TRBJ2-5
size: .
D: TRBD2
V: TRBV4-2
CDR3: CASSPGTSGRARQETQYF
DNA: TGTGCCAGCAGCCCAGGGACTAGCGGGAGGGCCAGGCAAGAGACCCAGTACTTC

J: TRBJ1-1
size: .
D: TRBD1
V: TRBV19
CDR3: CASRMGQRDTEAFF
DNA: TGTGCCAGTAGAATGGGACAGCGCGACACTGAAGCTTTCTTT

J: TRBJ2-5
size: .
D: TRBD2
V: TRBV15
CDR3: CATSIASGITQYF
DNA: TGTGCCACCAGCATAGCTAGCGGGATAACCCAGTACTTC

J: TRBJ1-2
size: .
D: .
V: TRBV5-1
CDR3: CASSLEGQYGYTF
DNA: TGCGCCAGCAGCTTGGAGGGGCAATATGGCTACACCTTC

J: TRBJ2-3
size: .
D: .
V: TRBV6-1
CDR3: CASSAPAGDTQYF
DNA: TGTGCCAGCAGCGCTCCCGCGGGAGATACGCAGTATTTT

J: TRBJ2-2
size: .
D: .
V: TRBV27
CDR3: CASTMEGGSGELFF
DNA: TGTGCCAGCACCATGGAGGGTGGGAGCGGGGAGCTGTTTTTT

J: TRBJ1-5
size: .
D: TRBD1
V: TRBV30
CDR3: CAWAPGGSGQPQHF
DNA: TGTGCCTGGGCCCCAGGGGGGTCCGGGCAGCCCCAGCATTTT

J: TRBJ1-2
size: .
D: .
V: TRBV7-9
CDR3: CASTPAQAINYGYTF
DNA: TGTGCCAGCACCCCGGCACAGGCGATTAACTATGGCTACACCTTC

J: TRBJ1-3
size: .
D: .
V: TRBV5-3
CDR3: CARSLTYFSGNTIYF
DNA: TGTGCCAGAAGCCTCACCTACTTCTCTGGAAACACCATATATTTT

J: TRBJ2-2
size: .
D: .
V: TRBV28
CDR3: CASIGGTVNTGELFF
DNA: TGTGCCAGCATTGGGGGGACCGTCAACACCGGGGAGCTGTTTTTT

J: TRBJ1-1
size: .
D: TRBD1
V: TRBV15
CDR3: CATSRDYRGLNTEAFF
DNA: TGTGCCACCAGCAGAGATTACAGGGGCCTTAACACTGAAGCTTTCTTT

J: TRBJ2-1
size: .
D: TRBD1
V: TRBV27
CDR3: CASSLPGTGYNEQFF
DNA: TGTGCCAGCAGTTTGCCGGGGACAGGCTACAATGAGCAGTTCTTC

J: TRBJ1-1
size: once
D: .
V: TRBV28
CDR3: CASSEWGGKNTEAFF
DNA: TGTGCCAGCAGCGAATGGGGAGGGAAGAACACTGAAGCTTTCTTT